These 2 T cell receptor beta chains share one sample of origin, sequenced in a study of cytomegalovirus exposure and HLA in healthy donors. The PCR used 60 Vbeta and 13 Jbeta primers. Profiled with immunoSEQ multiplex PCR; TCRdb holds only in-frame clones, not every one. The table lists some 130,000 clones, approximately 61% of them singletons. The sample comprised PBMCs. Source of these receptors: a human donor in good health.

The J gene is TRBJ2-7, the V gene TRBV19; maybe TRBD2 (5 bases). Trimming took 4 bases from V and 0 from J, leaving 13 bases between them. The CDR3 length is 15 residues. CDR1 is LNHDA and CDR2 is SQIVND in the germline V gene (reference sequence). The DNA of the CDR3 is TGTGCCAGTAGTACCTCAGACGGACTCTCCTACGAGCAGTACTTC. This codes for CASSTSDGLSYEQYF.

CDR3 in amino acids: CASSLWGRDSNQPQHF. The CDR3 DNA is TGTGCCAGCAGTTTATGGGGCAGGGATAGCAATCAGCCCCAGCATTTT. This chain uses TRBV28 with TRBJ1-5; TRBD1 is a possible D gene (5 bases). The CDR3 contains 16 residues. Germline CDR1 and CDR2: MDHEN and SYDVKM. Trimming took off 0 bases at V and 0 bases at J, with 9 bases between the two ends.